This T cell receptor beta chain was identified during a study of radiation and T cells in renal cell carcinoma. As for time point: blood 4 weeks post-SBRT, at nephrectomy. Noted treatment: 15 Gy SBRT to primary tumor, nephrectomy 4 weeks later. Nephrectomy followed 15 Gy stereotactic body radiation by 4 weeks. After SBRT, blood was collected at 2 and 4 weeks, plus baseline. The data were produced by immunoSEQ multiplex PCR, yet TCRdb's version contains in-frame clones alone and is incomplete. The sample contains around 99,000 clones, around 84% of which appear only once. About this clone: No antigen is known for it.

Study observations and caveats: Baseline intratumoral clonotype presence is unknown without pretreatment biopsies.

The CDR3 has 11 amino acids. CDR1 and CDR2 (germline): SEHNR, FQNEAQ (reference sequence). This clonotype was obtained from a man aged 55 to 70 with renal cell carcinoma. The material was blood, obtained from a patient whose treatment included radiotherapy and nephrectomy. The chain couples TRBV7-9 to TRBJ2-7; D is perhaps TRBD1 (6 bases). The CDR3 coding sequence is TGTGCGGGCAGGGGCTCCTACGAGCAGTACTTC. It is translated as CAGRGSYEQYF.